The text below deals with one T cell receptor (beta chain). From germline, CDR1 is SQVTM and CDR2 ANQGSEA. Trimming took off 3 bases at V and 2 bases at J, with 9 bases between the two ends. The CDR3 loop spans 13 amino acids. This specimen belongs to a study of control samples from healthy donors and cancer patients. Generated by immunoSEQ multiplex PCR, the TCRdb table keeps only in-frame clones and is missing some. This table holds about 170,000 clones, 75% to 95% found once. The source of this sequence is a woman under 40 in good health. Sequencing input: blood. V and J are TRBV29-1 and TRBJ2-3, with D tentatively TRBD1 (5 bases). Here the CDR3 DNA reads TGCAGCGTTGAGGGGCGCGTCACAGATACGCAGTATTTT. The encoded protein is CSVEGRVTDTQYF.